One T cell receptor (beta chain) is described in this entry. The data were taken from a study of blood T cell repertoires in COVID-19. About the research overall: Acute and convalescent COVID-19 specimens originated in the United States, Italy and Spain. The cDNA or gDNA used as material had been derived from T cells, B-cell-depleted T cells, or PBMCs.

Methods used by the authors: It was from reference gene primer amplification that nucleated cell counts were estimated. TCRdb's table, derived via immunoSEQ multiplex PCR, lists solely in-frame clones and lacks some. Clonal size and the V and J genes are those of that table, whereas D and trimming came from the DNA. The table shows some 52,000 clones, with approximately 81% occurring only once. The source of this sequence is a man aged 50-60 years with acute or convalescent COVID-19. The sample comprised peripheral blood.

CDR3 sequence reads: CASSRLAGGSTDTQYF. CDR3 coding DNA: TGCGCCAGCAGCAGACTAGCGGGAGGGAGCACAGATACGCAGTATTTT. This rearrangement joins TRBV4-1 to TRBJ2-3; 14 bases agree with TRBD2. V lost 5 bases to trimming and J lost 0 bases; unmatched junction nucleotides: 1. CDR3 length: 16 amino acids. Looked up from germline, CDR1 is MGHRA and CDR2 is YSYEKL.